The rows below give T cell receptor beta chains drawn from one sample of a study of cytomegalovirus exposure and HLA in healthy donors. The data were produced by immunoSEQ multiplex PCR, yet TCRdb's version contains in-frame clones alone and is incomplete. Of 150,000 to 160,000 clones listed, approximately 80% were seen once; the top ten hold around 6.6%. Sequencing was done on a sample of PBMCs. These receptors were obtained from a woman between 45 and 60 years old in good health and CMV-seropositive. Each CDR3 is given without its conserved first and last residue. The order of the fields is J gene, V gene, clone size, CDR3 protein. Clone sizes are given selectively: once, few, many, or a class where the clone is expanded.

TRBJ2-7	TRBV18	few	ASSPPTVNEQY
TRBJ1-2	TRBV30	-	AWGIKGEANYGYT
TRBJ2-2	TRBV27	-	ASRMRALNTGELF
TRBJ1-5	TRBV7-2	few	ASSFLQGSNQPQH
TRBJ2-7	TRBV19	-	ASSRPGTNYEQY
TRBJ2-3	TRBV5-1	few	ASSSSGGLTDTQY
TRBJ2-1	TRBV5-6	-	ASSLTPWGGQF
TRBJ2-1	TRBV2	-	ASSANLPGTSDGF
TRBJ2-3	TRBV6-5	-	ASSYSISTGSDTQY
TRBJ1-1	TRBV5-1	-	ASSSGTGWRDTEAF
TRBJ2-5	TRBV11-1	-	ASSLGGGFETQY
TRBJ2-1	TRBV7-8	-	ASSGQGNEQF
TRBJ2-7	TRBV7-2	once	ASSSMSEQY
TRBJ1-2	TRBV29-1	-	SVEGGTT
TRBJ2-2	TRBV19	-	ASSNRQYTGELF
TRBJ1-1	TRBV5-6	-	ASSYRVGTEAF
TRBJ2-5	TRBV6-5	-	ASSYSYRETQY
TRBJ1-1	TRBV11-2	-	ASSLSWQAAF
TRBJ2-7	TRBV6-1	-	ASSVWSVRSYEQY
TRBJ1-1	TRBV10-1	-	ASSLSLVGQAF
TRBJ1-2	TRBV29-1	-	SAANGQTSANYGYT
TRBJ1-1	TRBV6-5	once	ASKQGLYTEAF
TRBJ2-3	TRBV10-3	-	AISESGGGARTDTQY
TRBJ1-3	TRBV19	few	ATVRGGSGNTIY
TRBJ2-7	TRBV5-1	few	ASSPLGQGVWEQY
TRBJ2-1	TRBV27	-	ASSLNSGGVSYNEQF
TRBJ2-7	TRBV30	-	AWSRGQGGGEQY
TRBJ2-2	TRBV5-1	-	ASSPTGGTGELF
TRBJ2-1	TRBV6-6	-	ASSLGRVDEQF
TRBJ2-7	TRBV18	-	ASSPLSGGPSSYEQY
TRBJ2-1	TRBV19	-	ASSMVQGYNEQF
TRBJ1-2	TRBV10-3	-	AIRTRQGSSYGYT
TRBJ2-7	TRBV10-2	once	ASRESWGEQY
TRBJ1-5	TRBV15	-	ATSRAAAARFYQPQH
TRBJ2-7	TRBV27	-	ASSLSSRGFYEQY
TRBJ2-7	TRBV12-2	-	ASRPSGGQTYEQY
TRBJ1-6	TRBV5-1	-	ASSSGEGKSPLH
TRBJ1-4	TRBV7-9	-	SSSLTGQGAEKLF
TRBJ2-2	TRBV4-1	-	ASSQDPMAGQVTGELF
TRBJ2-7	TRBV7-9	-	ASSSPEGSYEQY
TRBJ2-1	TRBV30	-	AWSPGPGVRSEQF
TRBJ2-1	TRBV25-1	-	ASSEMVGGIDEQF
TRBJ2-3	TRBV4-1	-	ASSQDVGLAGHTDTQY
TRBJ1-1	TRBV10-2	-	ASSEARGTEAF
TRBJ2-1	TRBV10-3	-	AIGGIYGGENEQF